Below, one T cell receptor (beta chain) is given with its context. Its antigen is unknown. No much larger clone is present one base from it, and per-base qualities are unavailable. The sample's time point, from its label and the paper: baseline, week 1 (first vaccination visit). In light of the paper, this sample's treatment or condition label describes: pre-vaccination baseline after standard-of-care therapy. The donors had newly diagnosed IDH1-mutant astrocytomas of WHO grade 3 or 4 that showed loss of nuclear ATRX. The samples were drawn from NOA16, a multicentre, single-arm, open-label phase I trial in Germany that tested a mutant IDH1 peptide vaccine in humans for the first time. For immunogenicity testing, the blood drawn at visit V03 was used as the baseline sample. Genomic DNA for TCRB sequencing was isolated from EDTA blood with the DNeasy Blood and Tissue Kit. The receptor library was made with the immunoSEQ multiplex PCR assay. Rearranged TCR beta chain sequences were amplified using the hsTCRB Kit according to the manufacturer's protocol. An Illumina MiSeq was used to sequence the TCRB libraries. In the original analysis: Demultiplexing, trimming and gene mapping were performed with the kit vendor's proprietary platform. TCRdb took this table from immuneACCESS and kept in-frame rearrangements with V and J called. Such tables lack part of the clones; where checked against another copy, unresolved V genes explain under half of the gap, and the rest is unexplained. V, J and clone size derive from that table, while D and trimming were established from the DNA sequence. The sample records around 89,000 clones, about 80% of which are singletons. Approximately 7.4% of the sample is taken by the ten largest.

This specimen belongs to a study of a mutant IDH1 vaccine in newly diagnosed glioma (dated by TCRdb to 2020 to 2022). Concerning the study at large: Of the roughly 30 treated patients, approximately 60% were male and about 40% were female, and a mean age of around 40 years was recorded. Before enrollment, most patients had been given radiochemotherapy with temozolomide as standard therapy, while the rest had received either radiotherapy alone or temozolomide alone. Peripheral blood was drawn at six visits: V03 (baseline), V05, V07, V10, V12 and V13. For exploratory analyses, longitudinal TCRB deep sequencing was carried out in 25 to 30 treated patients wherever samples were available. Overall results and qualifications from the work: Selection of PBMC samples for TCRB deep sequencing was based on availability. No apparent relationship was observed between pseudoprogression and alterations in the top peripheral T cell clonotypes detected by TCRB sequencing. The authors stated that sample limitations prevented analyses of patient blood samples from being reproduced. Immune responses induced by the vaccine were seen in approximately 93% of patients across multiple MHC alleles.

According to the germline V gene (reference sequence), CDR1 reads SEHNR and CDR2 reads FQNEAQ. The CDR3 spans 16 residues, from the cysteine through the phenylalanine. Only the CDR3 DNA stays, 48 bases, in frame from base 1. Sequencing used PBMCs, obtained from a glioma patient treated with radiotherapy, temozolomide or both. The clonotype originates from a woman aged 50 to 65 with glioma. The V and J genes are TRBV7-9 and TRBJ2-5, with TRBD2 matching 8 junction bases. The J call may be faulty, since TRBJ2-7 better matches the DNA end. Here the CDR3 is given as CASSSSMGGGIYEQYF. Read as DNA, the sequence is TGTGCCAGCAGCTCATCGATGGGCGGGGGGATCTACGAGCAGTACTTC.